The 19 T cell receptor beta chains given below trace back to one sample, sequenced in a study of cytomegalovirus exposure and HLA in healthy donors. 13 Jbeta primers and 60 Vbeta primers were used for the PCR. The assay was immunoSEQ multiplex PCR, and TCRdb's table has in-frame clones only and misses some. Of approximately 92,000 clones listed, over 75% are singletons. Sample: PBMCs. All receptors derive from a man in his fifties in good health and CMV-seropositive.

The rearrangement uses TRBV2 and TRBJ2-1; D call uncertain. This CDR3 comprises 9 residues. Looked up from germline, CDR1 is SNHLY and CDR2 is FYNNEI. V lost 10 bases and J 5 bases, leaving 3 bases between the germline ends. Here the CDR3 DNA reads TGTGCCATCAACAATGAGCAGTTCTTC. Protein sequence: CAINNEQFF.

V and J are TRBV9 and TRBJ2-2; 12 bases agree with TRBD2. The V gene's germline CDR1 is SGDLS and CDR2 YYNGEE. Trimming removed 3 bases from V and 3 bases from J; junction bases left unmatched: 3. The CDR3 length is 16 residues. In DNA form, the CDR3 reads TGTGCCAGCAGCGGACTAGCGGGGGCCTACACCGGGGAGCTGTTTTTT. Translated, it gives CASSGLAGAYTGELFF.

V gene TRBV9 combines with J gene TRBJ1-3; D gene ambiguous. Between the trimmed V and J ends, which lost 0 bases and 4 bases, there was a span of 8 bases. This CDR3 has 14 amino acids. Germline V gene data show CDR1 as SGDLS and CDR2 as YYNGEE. The CDR3, as DNA: TGTGCCAGCAGCGTAGGTCCTCCGGGAAACACCATATATTTT. Amino acid sequence: CASSVGPPGNTIYF.

This chain joins TRBV27 and TRBJ1-6; D may be TRBD1 (5 bases). CDR1 MNHEY and CDR2 SMNVEV come from the germline V gene (reference sequence). CDR3 length equals 15 residues. V lost 1 base and J lost 7, with 11 bases in between. CDR3 protein: CASSLLGGRNSPLHF. The CDR3 nucleotides are TGTGCCAGCAGTTTATTGGGGGGAAGAAATTCACCCCTCCACTTT.

V usage is TRBV6-5 and J usage is TRBJ2-5; 7 nucleotides line up with TRBD1. The CDR3 sequence is 14 residues long. V was clipped by 6 bases and J by 5 bases; unmatched bases: 9. CDR1 is MNHEY, CDR2 SVGAGI, per germline. In nucleotides, the CDR3 is TGTGCCAGCAGCACCATACAGGGGCAGGAGACCCAGTACTTC. It encodes CASSTIQGQETQYF.

The chain has TRBV27 and TRBJ2-3, with 7 nucleotides matching TRBD2. J was trimmed by 1 base and V by 4 bases; bases with no gene match: 2. Germline V gene sequence: CDR1 MNHEY, CDR2 SMNVEV (reference sequence). The CDR3 is made up of 14 amino acids. The DNA for the CDR3 is TGTGCCAGCAGTTCACGGGGGGGCACAGATACGCAGTATTTT. Its translation: CASSSRGGTDTQYF.

The rearrangement uses TRBV7-9 and TRBJ2-3; D call uncertain. Germline V gene data show CDR1 as SEHNR and CDR2 as FQNEAQ (reference sequence). V was pared by 5 bases and J by 2 bases, with 5 bases between. The CDR3 extends over 12 amino acids. For the CDR3, the DNA is TGTGCCAGCAGCCTATTCACAGATACGCAGTATTTT. This translates into CASSLFTDTQYF.

V usage is TRBV6-9 and J usage is TRBJ1-5, with D unclear. CDR1 is MNHGY, CDR2 SVAAGI, per germline. The V and J ends lost 8 bases and 4 bases respectively, with 3 bases between them. The CDR3 loop spans 10 amino acids. The CDR3 nucleotides read TGTGCCAGCCTAAATCAGCCCCAGCATTTT. Its protein product is CASLNQPQHF.

As regards this clone: The junction does not match germline at one end; this may be a read error. The chain combines TRBV2 with TRBJ1-5, with 11 bases fitting TRBD1. This CDR3 has 16 residues. CDR1 SNHLY and CDR2 FYNNEI come from the germline V gene. Here the CDR3 reads CASRETGTGGRQPQNF. In nucleotides, the CDR3 is TGTGCCAGCAGGGAAACCGGGACAGGGGGTAGGCAGCCCCAGAATTTT.

The rearrangement uses TRBV18 and TRBJ1-5; D remains ambiguous. The germline V gene encodes CDR1 KGHSH and CDR2 LQKENI. Trimming stripped 3 bases from V and 0 bases from J, with 12 bases between. The CDR3 has 16 residues. CDR3 region: CASSPFQRDSNQPQHF. The CDR3 region has the DNA TGTGCCAGCTCACCTTTTCAGAGGGATAGCAATCAGCCCCAGCATTTT.

V gene TRBV7-9 combines with J gene TRBJ2-5; 8 positions match TRBD2. CDR1 and CDR2 (germline): SEHNR, FQNEAQ (reference sequence). After removal of 4 bases from V and 3 bases from J, the junction contained 7 bases not matched to a gene. The CDR3 is 15 residues long. The CDR3 loop is CASSYKGLGKETQYF. The CDR3 bases are TGTGCCAGCAGCTACAAGGGACTAGGTAAAGAGACCCAGTACTTC.

The CDR3 DNA reads TGCGCCAGCAGCCAAGATTCCGGGACAGGGGGAATTGCAGATACGCAGTATTTT. It encodes CASSQDSGTGGIADTQYF. The J gene is TRBJ2-3, the V gene TRBV4-3; TRBD1 matches at 11 bases. Germline assignment: CDR1 LGHNA and CDR2 YSLEER. There are 18 residues in the CDR3. With V trimmed by 0 bases and J by 4 bases, 9 bases remained unmatched.

The V gene is TRBV7-2, the J gene TRBJ1-1, with D perhaps matching TRBD1 (6 bases). This CDR3 has 14 amino acids. Per germline, CDR1 SGHTA and CDR2 FQGNSA. V lost 5 bases, J lost 1 base, and 11 bases lay in between. The CDR3 bases are TGTGCCAGCAGCCCGCCACAGGGGAACACTGAAGCTTTCTTT. This codes for CASSPPQGNTEAFF.

The sample holds a few counts of this clone. The CDR3 loop reads CASGLPGRGYTF. In DNA form, the CDR3 reads TGTGCTAGTGGTTTGCCAGGGCGAGGCTACACCTTC. The chain couples TRBV12-5 to TRBJ1-2, with D possibly being TRBD1 (5 bases). The germline gives CDR1 LGHNT, CDR2 FRNRAP. V was trimmed by 2 bases and J by 8 bases, leaving 9 bases between them. There are 12 residues in the CDR3.

V gene TRBV6-5 combines with J gene TRBJ2-1; the match to TRBD1 covers 7 bases. Trimming at V came to 6 bases and at J to 4 bases, leaving 6 bases not matched to a gene. The CDR3 extends over 14 amino acids. CDR1 is MNHEY and CDR2 is SVGAGI in the germline V gene. CDR3 in DNA: TGTGCCAGCAGCAGACCGGACAGGTACAATGAGCAGTTCTTC. Its translation is CASSRPDRYNEQFF.

The genes are TRBV30 and TRBJ1-2; 8 bases are a match to TRBD1. Germline V lookup: CDR1 GTSNPN, CDR2 SVGIG (reference sequence). The CDR3 has 14 residues. With V trimmed by 2 bases and J by 7 bases, 9 bases remained unmatched. The CDR3 bases are TGTGCCTGGAGTTCTACAGGGGGTAGAGGTGGCTACACCTTC. It encodes CAWSSTGGRGGYTF.

This clone was recorded once. The genes are TRBV7-2 and TRBJ2-5; the match to TRBD2 covers 15 bases. Unmatched junction bases numbered 8, after V lost 6 bases and J lost 6 bases. Germline loops: CDR1 SGHTA, CDR2 FQGNSA. This CDR3 comprises 16 residues. DNA for the CDR3: TGTGCCAGCAGTGAGGGGACTAGCGGGGGGTTGAAGACCCAGTACTTC. Protein product: CASSEGTSGGLKTQYF.

This clone occurred a few times. The chain combines TRBV28 with TRBJ2-5; no firm D call. The assigned J gene may be wrong: the sequence end matches TRBJ2-7 better. CDR1 is MDHEN and CDR2 is SYDVKM in the germline V gene. The CDR3 extends over 13 amino acids. The CDR3 is CASSELVNYEQYF. Written as DNA, the CDR3 is TGTGCCAGCAGCGAACTTGTGAACTACGAGCAGTACTTC.

This chain joins TRBV5-1 and TRBJ2-1; 8 nucleotides line up with TRBD2. V lost 1 base, J lost 6 bases, and 12 bases stayed unmatched. From germline, CDR1 is SGHRS and CDR2 YFSETQ. The CDR3 runs to 17 residues. The CDR3 sequence: CASSLSPPSGGGNEQFF. As DNA, the CDR3 is TGCGCCAGCAGCTTGTCCCCCCCCAGCGGGGGAGGCAATGAGCAGTTCTTC.